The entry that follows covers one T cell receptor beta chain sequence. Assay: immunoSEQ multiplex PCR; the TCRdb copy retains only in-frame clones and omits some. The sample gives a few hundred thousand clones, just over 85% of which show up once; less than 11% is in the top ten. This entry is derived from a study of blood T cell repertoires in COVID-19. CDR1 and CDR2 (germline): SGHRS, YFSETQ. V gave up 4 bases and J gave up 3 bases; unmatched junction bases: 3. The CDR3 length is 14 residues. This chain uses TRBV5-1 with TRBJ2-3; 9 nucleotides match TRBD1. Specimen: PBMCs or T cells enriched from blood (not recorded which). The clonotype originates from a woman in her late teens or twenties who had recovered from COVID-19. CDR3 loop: CASSTGGGTDTQYF. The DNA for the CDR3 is TGCGCCAGCAGCACAGGGGGCGGTACAGATACGCAGTATTTT.